A single sample gave rise to the 9 T cell receptor beta chains below, sequenced in a study of cytomegalovirus exposure and HLA in healthy donors. A multiplex PCR was run with 60 Vbeta primers and 13 Jbeta primers. The data were produced by immunoSEQ multiplex PCR, yet TCRdb's version contains in-frame clones alone and is incomplete. This table holds a few hundred thousand clones, about 86% found once. Sequencing was performed on PBMCs. The receptors originated from a woman aged 60-70 years in good health and CMV-seropositive.

The CDR3 DNA reads as TGCGCCAGCAGCTTAGGACTAGCGGGGACCACAGATACGCAGTATTTT. Amino acid sequence: CASSLGLAGTTDTQYF. The chain links TRBV5-1 to TRBJ2-3; 12 bases are a match to TRBD2. The germline V gene has CDR1 SGHRS and CDR2 YFSETQ. The V segment lost 2 bases and the J segment 2 bases; nucleotides outside the gene matches: 3. CDR3 length equals 16 residues.

In DNA, the CDR3 is TGTGCCAGTAGTATGCTAGCTGGGGCCAACGTCCTGACTTTC. It encodes CASSMLAGANVLTF. This chain uses TRBV19 with TRBJ2-6; D ambiguous. Germline loops: CDR1 LNHDA, CDR2 SQIVND (reference sequence). The CDR3 covers 14 residues. Deletions cut 3 bases from V and 2 bases from J, with 5 bases between.

The chain joins TRBV5-1 to TRBJ2-7, with D tentatively TRBD1 (6 bases). V lost 3 bases, J lost 5 bases, and 15 bases lay in between. CDR1 and CDR2 (germline): SGHRS, YFSETQ. This CDR3 is built from 14 residues. CDR3 region: CASSWGYGTNEQYF. The CDR3 DNA follows: TGCGCCAGCAGCTGGGGATACGGGACAAACGAGCAGTACTTC.

This clone has a single count. The rearrangement links TRBV6-5 to TRBJ2-3, with 8 bases lining up with TRBD1. The CDR3 extends over 15 amino acids. CDR1 is MNHEY and CDR2 is SVGAGI in the germline V gene. V was pared by 5 bases and J by 8 bases, with 12 bases of the junction left unmatched. The CDR3 region has the DNA TGTGCCAGCAGTCCCAGTTGGGCCACAGGGGGTACGCAGTATTTT. Residues: CASSPSWATGGTQYF.

The table lists this clone with a few counts. J is TRBJ1-1 and V is TRBV10-1; TRBD1 aligns across 7 bases. Germline CDR1 is WNHNN and CDR2 is SYGVQD (reference sequence). The CDR3 runs to 13 residues. V trimming: 3 bases; J trimming: 8 bases; junction bases outside the gene matches: 6. CDR3 in amino acids: CASSEAQGSEAFF. The CDR3 coding sequence is TGCGCCAGCAGTGAAGCACAGGGGAGCGAAGCTTTCTTT.

J is TRBJ2-3 and V is TRBV19; 10 nucleotides line up with TRBD2. The CDR3 spans 14 residues. Germline V gives CDR1 LNHDA, CDR2 SQIVND (reference sequence). After removal of 10 bases from V and 5 bases from J, the junction contained 9 bases not matched to a gene. The CDR3 reads CATKTSGSGDTQYF. CDR3 bases: TGTGCCACCAAGACTAGCGGGTCTGGAGATACGCAGTATTTT.

This clone was seen more than once but under ten times. The rearrangement links TRBV27 to TRBJ2-7, with a possible D match to TRBD2 (6 bases). This CDR3 spans 15 amino acids. Per germline, CDR1 MNHEY and CDR2 SMNVEV (reference sequence). Trimming shortened V by 1 base and J by 2 bases, and 12 bases separated the two germline ends. Here the CDR3 reads CASSLYRPGAYEQYF. As DNA, the CDR3 is TGTGCCAGCAGTTTATACCGCCCGGGAGCCTACGAGCAGTACTTC.

This chain joins TRBV2 and TRBJ1-4; TRBD1 is a possible D gene (5 bases). Trimming stripped 8 bases from V and 8 bases from J, with 21 bases between. The CDR3 extends over 15 amino acids. The V gene's germline CDR1 is SNHLY and CDR2 FYNNEI. In DNA form, the CDR3 reads TGTGCCAGCGGGCAGGGAGGGTCCGGTGGGGAAAAACTGTTTTTT. This translates into CASGQGGSGGEKLFF.

This rearrangement joins TRBV14 to TRBJ1-2, with TRBD1 matching over 10 bases. V shed 4 bases and J 7 bases; nucleotides not matched to a gene: 6. Germline lookup yields CDR1 SGHDN and CDR2 FVKESK. The CDR3 contains 14 residues. The CDR3 sequence: CASSPRDRGRGYTF. CDR3 nucleotides: TGTGCCAGCAGCCCCCGGGACAGGGGACGTGGCTACACCTTC.